This passage covers 29 T cell receptor beta chains from one sample sequenced in a study of regulatory T cells in long-lasting Graves disease. The time point was: newly diagnosed GD, antithyroid drugs for less than 3 months. There was RNA extracted from PBMCs, and the TCR library was made from it. CDR3-region Arm-PCR and iRepertoire HTBI primers produced the TCR beta libraries. MiXCR, run by TCRdb on the multiplex PCR reads, gives a single entry per CDR3 protein. The repertoire holds 400,000 to 650,000 distinct CDR3 sequences, with 15% to 20% as singletons. The data also belong to a second study, concerning T cells in Graves' hyperthyroidism and ophthalmopathy.

The sequences come from peripheral blood mononuclear cells (PBMCs), collected at new diagnosis, from a patient treated with antithyroid drugs. All receptors derive from a woman aged 35-65 years with Graves disease.

This clonotype was observed a few times. This chain uses TRBV5-1 with TRBJ2-1; maybe TRBD2 (6 bases). The germline V and J ends were trimmed by 7 bases and 6 bases, with 17 bases remaining between them. Germline CDR1 is SGHRS and CDR2 is YFSETQ. CDR3 length: 14 amino acids. The CDR3 is CASGSGTSGNEQFF. The CDR3 DNA is TGCGCCAGCGGCTCCGGGACTTCGGGCAATGAGCAGTTCTTC.

This clonotype occurred many times. V is TRBV24-1 and J is TRBJ2-1; D may be TRBD1 (6 bases). Trimming left V 4 bases short and J 4 bases short, with 16 bases between. The germline V gene has CDR1 KGHDR and CDR2 SFDVKD. The CDR3 is 16 residues long. The CDR3 sequence is CATSDPIGQPYNEQFF. The CDR3 bases are TGTGCCACCAGTGACCCCATTGGACAGCCATACAATGAGCAGTTCTTC.

This clonotype occurred a few times. Here the CDR3 DNA reads TGTGCTAGTGGACGGGGGGGCACAGATACGCAGTATTTT. Translated: CASGRGGTDTQYF. V and J are TRBV12-5 and TRBJ2-3; 7 bases fit TRBD2. V lost 6 bases, J lost 1 base, and 1 base stayed unmatched. Germline CDR1 and CDR2: LGHNT and FRNRAP. This CDR3 is 13 amino acids long.

The chain's CDR3 is CASSAQSGGANTGELFF. For the CDR3, the DNA is TGTGCCAGCAGCGCTCAAAGTGGGGGCGCGAACACCGGGGAGCTGTTTTTT. This rearrangement joins TRBV9 to TRBJ2-2, with D possibly TRBD1 on 6 matching bases. Per the germline V gene, CDR1 is SGDLS and CDR2 is YYNGEE. V was cut by 3 bases and J by 0 bases, with 15 bases left in between. The CDR3 runs to 17 residues.

The V and J genes are TRBV5-1 and TRBJ2-3; 10 bases fit TRBD2. This CDR3 contains 14 residues. V was clipped by 4 bases and J by 7 bases; unmatched bases: 6. CDR1 SGHRS and CDR2 YFSETQ come from the germline V gene. CDR3 amino acids: CASSATSGRNTQYF. The CDR3 DNA follows: TGCGCCAGCAGCGCGACTAGCGGGCGCAATACGCAGTATTTT.

This clonotype was seen only a few times. The V and J genes are TRBV7-8 and TRBJ1-4; tentative D call: TRBD1 (5 bases). The CDR3 sequence is 15 residues long. V dropped 7 bases and J dropped 8 bases, with 20 bases sitting between them. Germline V gene sequence: CDR1 SGHVS, CDR2 FQNEAQ. Here the CDR3 reads CASTQGEGTKEKLFF. The CDR3 DNA follows: TGTGCCAGCACCCAAGGGGAGGGAACAAAGGAAAAACTGTTTTTT.

The V gene is TRBV28, the J gene TRBJ1-6; D call uncertain. Deletions cut 7 bases from V and 3 bases from J, with 10 bases between. Germline CDR1 reads MDHEN; CDR2 reads SYDVKM. The CDR3 runs to 14 residues. The CDR3 nucleotides read TGTGCCAGCACCCTGAGCTTCTATAATTCACCCCTCCACTTT. It encodes CASTLSFYNSPLHF.

In its sample, this clonotype was seen a few times. The CDR3 DNA reads as TGTGCCAGCTCACCTGGGACAGGCCTCCTGGAGCAGTACTTC. Translating it yields CASSPGTGLLEQYF. The V gene is TRBV18, the J gene TRBJ2-7; 8 bases match TRBD1. Germline assignment: CDR1 KGHSH and CDR2 LQKENI. CDR3 length: 14 amino acids. After removal of 3 bases from V and 7 bases from J, the junction contained 8 bases not matched to a gene.

The chain carries TRBV7-2 and TRBJ2-7; TRBD1 agrees at 8 bases. Per the germline V gene, CDR1 is SGHTA and CDR2 is FQGNSA. The CDR3 runs 15 residues. With 4 bases clipped from V and 3 bases from J, the junction kept 8 bases outside the gene matches. CDR3 amino acids: CASSWETGEDYEQYF. The CDR3 DNA follows: TGTGCCAGCAGCTGGGAGACAGGGGAAGACTACGAGCAGTACTTC.

This clonotype was counted many times. The chain uses TRBV11-2 and TRBJ2-3; the D is unclear. This CDR3 spans 14 amino acids. CDR1 and CDR2 from the germline V gene are SGHAT and FQNNGV. V lost 2 bases and J lost 3, with 9 bases in between. DNA for the CDR3: TGTGCCAGCAGCTTATGGTGGATTACAGATACGCAGTATTTT. Its protein is CASSLWWITDTQYF.

This clonotype occurred many times. The J gene is TRBJ2-5, the V gene TRBV12-3 or TRBV12-4; 10 bases agree with TRBD2. The CDR3 has 14 residues. V was clipped by 6 bases and J by 5 bases; unmatched bases: 6. CDR3 residues: CASRISGGTETQYF. The CDR3 region has the DNA TGTGCCAGCAGGATTAGCGGGGGGACGGAGACCCAGTACTTC.

This clonotype was detected only a few times. V usage is TRBV7-9 and J usage is TRBJ1-4; 7 nucleotides match TRBD1. The CDR3 has 13 amino acids. CDR1 is SEHNR and CDR2 is FQNEAQ in the germline V gene (reference sequence). After removal of 10 bases from V and 8 bases from J, the junction contained 10 bases not matched to a gene. CDR3 DNA: TGTGCCATCTACCGACAGGGTCAAGAAAAACTGTTTTTT. Translation gives CAIYRQGQEKLFF.

Ten or more counts support this clonotype. J is TRBJ2-7 and V is TRBV18, with 8 bases identical to TRBD2. The CDR3 runs 15 residues. The germline V gene has CDR1 KGHSH and CDR2 LQKENI. J gave up 6 bases and V 3 bases, and 10 bases lay outside the gene matches. The CDR3 protein is CASSPTGTSNGEQYF. CDR3 DNA: TGTGCCAGCTCACCGACTGGGACTAGTAATGGCGAGCAGTACTTC. Drawing the rest from reference TRBV18 and TRBJ2-7, the complete variable domain is NAGVMQNPRHLVRRRGQEARLRCSPMKGHSHVYWYRQLPEEGLKFMVYLQKENIIDESGMPKERFSAEFPKEGPSILRIQQVVRGDSAAYFCASSPTGTSNGEQYFGPGTRLTVT.

As concerns this clonotype: It may be a read error: a sequence one base away is much more abundant. V and J are TRBV2 and TRBJ1-2; possible D gene TRBD1, 6 bases. Germline CDR1 reads SNHLY; CDR2 reads FYNNEI. The CDR3 is 14 residues long. V lost 6 bases to trimming and J lost 9 bases, with 20 bases between them. The CDR3 reads CASSWPGGANSYTF. Written as DNA, the CDR3 is TGTGCCAGCAGCTGGCCGGGGGGCGCGAATAGCTACACCTTC. Looking up the rest from reference TRBV2 and TRBJ1-2 gives the full variable domain: EPEVTQTPSHQVTQMGQEVILRCVPISNHLYFYWYRQILGQKVEFLVSFYNNEISEKSEIFDDQFSVERPDGSNFTLKIRSTKLEDSAMYFCASSWPGGANSYTFGSGTRLTVV.

This clonotype was counted between two and nine times. The chain uses TRBV9 and TRBJ1-1; the D is unclear. The length of the CDR3 is 13 residues. Per germline, CDR1 SGDLS and CDR2 YYNGEE. V was clipped by 0 bases and J by 8 bases, with 11 bases between them. The CDR3 nucleotides read TGTGCCAGCAGCGTAGGAGCGGACGGCGAAGCTTTCTTT. Translated, it gives CASSVGADGEAFF.

This clonotype has ten or more counts. The V and J genes are TRBV19 and TRBJ1-1; unclear D gene. The CDR3 has 14 amino acids. The V and J ends lost 3 bases and 5 bases respectively, with 13 bases between them. Germline assignment: CDR1 LNHDA and CDR2 SQIVND (reference sequence). Written as DNA, the CDR3 is TGTGCCAGTAGTATCCCTGTGGGAGGGACTGAAGCTTTCTTT. Its protein product is CASSIPVGGTEAFF.

Many counts were recorded for this clonotype. The CDR3 loop reads CASRADRMYEQYF. CDR3 bases: TGTGCCAGCAGGGCGGACAGGATGTACGAGCAGTACTTC. This chain links TRBV2 with TRBJ2-7, with 7 positions matching TRBD1. Per the germline V gene, CDR1 is SNHLY and CDR2 is FYNNEI. Trimming at V came to 6 bases and at J to 4 bases, leaving 6 bases not matched to a gene. This CDR3 is 13 amino acids long.

This clonotype was observed many times. V usage is TRBV6-1 and J usage is TRBJ1-4; D may be TRBD1 (5 bases). Germline V gene data show CDR1 as MNHNS and CDR2 as SASEGT. The CDR3 contains 15 residues. V gave up 3 bases and J gave up 8 bases, with 16 bases separating them. This CDR3 is CASSDPPGDGEKLFF. CDR3 coding DNA: TGTGCCAGCAGTGACCCGCCGGGGGACGGAGAAAAACTGTTTTTT.

This clonotype has just a few counts. V gene TRBV10-3 combines with J gene TRBJ1-4, with TRBD1 identical over 8 bases. This CDR3 is built from 13 residues. CDR1 and CDR2 (germline): ENHRY, SYGVKD. The V gene end was trimmed by 6 bases and the J gene end by 5 bases; junction bases not matched to a gene: 2. CDR3 sequence: CAIRGDRNEKLFF. The CDR3, as DNA: TGTGCCATCAGAGGGGACAGGAATGAAAAACTGTTTTTT.

As to this clonotype: It may be a read error: a sequence one base away is much more abundant. This chain links TRBV10-3 with TRBJ1-3; TRBD1 might be the D (5 bases). Germline loops: CDR1 ENHRY, CDR2 SYGVKD. This CDR3 is built from 14 residues. The CDR3 nucleotides read TGTGCCAGCAGTGGGACCCTCTCTGGAAACACCATATATTTT. As protein: CASSGTLSGNTIYF.

This chain uses TRBV25-1 with TRBJ2-5, with TRBD1 identical over 9 bases. The CDR3 totals 16 residues. The germline CDR1 and CDR2 sequences are MGHDK and SYGVNS. After removal of 3 bases from V and 5 bases from J, the junction contained 10 bases not matched to a gene. The CDR3 nucleotides read TGTGCCAGCAGTGATGCGTTGACAGGGGGTTGGGAGACCCAGTACTTC. Translating it yields CASSDALTGGWETQYF.

This clonotype has ten or more counts. This chain joins TRBV7-9 and TRBJ1-1; D not certain. The V gene lost 5 bases and the J gene lost 5 bases, with 12 bases spanning the gap. Germline CDR1 SEHNR, CDR2 FQNEAQ (reference sequence). This CDR3 comprises 13 residues. In DNA form, the CDR3 reads TGTGCCAGCAGCAAGGGCGGGGATACTGAAGCTTTCTTT. It specifies CASSKGGDTEAFF.

This clonotype came up many times. The rearrangement links TRBV12-3 or TRBV12-4 to TRBJ1-6, with TRBD1 as a possible D gene (6 bases). The length of the CDR3 is 15 residues. V lost 6 bases, J lost 3 bases, and 12 bases lay in between. This CDR3 reads CASRMTGNYNSPLHF. The DNA for the CDR3 is TGTGCCAGCAGGATGACAGGCAACTATAATTCACCCCTCCACTTT.

The table lists this clonotype with a few counts. This chain connects TRBV5-1 to TRBJ2-3; 10 nucleotides match TRBD2. Germline V CDR1 and CDR2: SGHRS, YFSETQ. V lost 4 bases and J lost 5; bases outside the gene matches: 10. The CDR3 length is 16 residues. The DNA of the CDR3 is TGCGCCAGCAGCCCCATAGCGGGGGGCCAGGGAGATACGCAGTATTTT. Translating gives CASSPIAGGQGDTQYF.

This clonotype was counted many times. The junction does not match germline at one end; this may be a read error. The J gene is TRBJ2-3, the V gene TRBV3-1; D perhaps matches TRBD2 (6 bases). The CDR3 is 11 residues long. CDR1 and CDR2 from the germline V gene are LGHDT and YNNKEL (reference sequence). CDR3 residues: CASSQRGRRNF. CDR3 nucleotide sequence: TGTGCCAGCAGCCAGCGGGGCCGTCGGAATTTT.

J is TRBJ1-1 and V is TRBV3-1; D perhaps matches TRBD1 (6 bases). The germline V gene has CDR1 LGHDT and CDR2 YNNKEL (reference sequence). Trimming stripped 3 bases from V and 0 bases from J, with 14 bases between. The CDR3 consists of 16 residues. The CDR3 sequence is CASSQGGGLMNTEAFF. The CDR3 DNA reads TGTGCCAGCAGCCAGGGAGGGGGTCTCATGAACACTGAAGCTTTCTTT.

The gene calls are TRBV20-1 and TRBJ1-6, with no clear D. The CDR3 length is 14 residues. CDR1 DFQATT and CDR2 SNEGSKA come from the germline V gene (reference sequence). Trimming removed 0 bases at V and 3 bases at J, with 6 bases between. The CDR3 sequence is CSARDSGYNSPLHF. In nucleotides, the CDR3 is TGCAGTGCTAGAGACAGCGGCTATAATTCACCCCTCCACTTT.

This clonotype was detected only a few times. The chain combines TRBV10-3 with TRBJ2-7; D is unclear. The CDR3 spans 11 residues. The germline V gene has CDR1 ENHRY and CDR2 SYGVKD. The V gene lost 0 bases and the J gene lost 7 bases, with 4 bases spanning the gap. CDR3 bases: TGTGCCATCAGTGAGTCTAGGGAGCAGTACTTC. Translated: CAISESREQYF.

This clonotype was picked up a small number of times. CDR3 sequence reads: CASSLVGVAGSPFF. CDR3 bases: TGTGCCAGCAGCTTAGTGGGGGTTGCGGGGTCCCCCTTCTTC. The chain joins TRBV7-9 to TRBJ2-1; the D gene is possibly TRBD2 (6 bases). The CDR3 length is 14 residues. V lost 1 base, J lost 16 bases, and 20 bases lay in between. CDR1 is SEHNR and CDR2 is FQNEAQ in the germline V gene (reference sequence).